The 4 T cell receptor beta chains below were found in one sample sequenced in a study of control samples from healthy donors and cancer patients. Only in-frame clones appear in the TCRdb table, and some are missing; sequencing was by immunoSEQ multiplex PCR. The table shows around 170,000 clones, with 90% to 95% occurring only once. Sample: blood. Receptors were obtained from a woman in her thirties in good health.

This clone was seen only a few times. Here the CDR3 DNA reads TGTGCCAGCAGTCCCCCAAAGGGGGGTGTTAATCAGCCCCAGCATTTT. Protein: CASSPPKGGVNQPQHF. The V gene is TRBV6-6, the J gene TRBJ1-5; tentative D call: TRBD1 (6 bases). The CDR3 runs 16 residues. V was shortened by 5 bases and J by 4 bases, with 18 bases between the two germline ends. Per germline, CDR1 MNHNY and CDR2 SVGAGI (reference sequence).

The rearrangement links TRBV5-4 to TRBJ1-1, with a weak D call TRBD1 (5 bases). The V gene's germline CDR1 is SGHNT and CDR2 YYREEE (reference sequence). Trimming cost V 5 bases and J 1 base, with 12 bases left between them. The CDR3 is 14 amino acids. The CDR3 nucleotides are TGTGCCAGCAGGGTGGGGGGGACGAACACTGAAGCTTTCTTT. It is translated as CASRVGGTNTEAFF.

The rearrangement joins TRBV27 to TRBJ1-5; unclear D gene. Trimming took 5 bases from V and 6 from J, leaving 17 bases between them. There are 15 residues in the CDR3. CDR1 and CDR2 from the germline V gene are MNHEY and SMNVEV (reference sequence). The DNA for the CDR3 is TGTGCCAGCAGTGGGCGGGCCCTCGTGGGTCAGCCCCAGCATTTT. It codes for CASSGRALVGQPQHF.

Only one count was recorded for this clone. The V call is TRBV3-1 (or the pseudogene TRBV3-2), the J call TRBJ2-1; D may be TRBD1 or TRBD2 (5 bases each). Germline assignment: CDR1 LGHDT and CDR2 YNNKEL (reference sequence). This CDR3 is built from 15 residues. Trimming took 4 bases from V and 6 from J, leaving 16 bases between them. CDR3 nucleotides: TGTGCCAGCAGCCTCCTACGGGGCCTAGGCAATGAGCAGTTCTTC. This translates into CASSLLRGLGNEQFF.